This T cell receptor beta chain was identified during a study of blood T cell repertoires in COVID-19. With 6 bases clipped from V and 5 bases from J, the junction kept 6 bases outside the gene matches. This CDR3 comprises 14 residues. Germline CDR1 reads MNHEY; CDR2 reads SVGAGI. The protocol was immunoSEQ multiplex PCR, while the TCRdb copy is restricted to in-frame clones and leaves out a portion. The profile shows 190,000 or so clones, less than 80% of them singletons. Sequenced material: peripheral blood. The chain carries TRBV6-5 and TRBJ1-5; 8 bases align to TRBD1. This clonotype was obtained from a man aged 45-60 years who had recovered from COVID-19. CDR3 DNA: TGTGCCAGCAGCTGGACAGGGACGGATCAGCCCCAGCATTTT. This encodes CASSWTGTDQPQHF.